This T cell receptor (beta chain) was identified in a study of T cells in Graves' hyperthyroidism and ophthalmopathy. The CDR3 contains 14 residues. The V gene's germline CDR1 is SNHLY and CDR2 FYNNEI. In regard to this clonotype: Its matching antigen is unknown. An end of the junction does not agree with germline; a read error may underlie this.

Amplification of TCR beta CDR3 regions used RNA as the template. The study used the HTBI primer set for a first-round RT-PCR of the TCR CDR3. TCRdb processed the multiplex PCR reads anew with MiXCR; each CDR3 protein has one entry. The sample yields 650,000 to 800,000 distinct CDR3 sequences, 45% seen once. Overall study results and limits: In the analysis, a 13 V-J model separated ophthalmopathy from stable hyperthyroidism.

The sample taken for sequencing was peripheral blood or thyroid tissue (not recorded which). This TCR derives from an adult man with Graves' disease, either hyperthyroidism or ophthalmopathy (not recorded which). The V gene is TRBV2, the J gene TRBJ1-3; 7 bases are a match to TRBD1. CDR3 nucleotide sequence: TGTGCCAGTGTCCGGACAGGCTCTGGAAACACCACATATTTT. Protein: CASVRTGSGNTTYF.